Listed here are 22 T cell receptor beta chains from one sample, sequenced in a study of identical twins. From the 5' RACE reads, TCRdb called clonotypes with MiXCR, one entry per CDR3 protein. The table records 100,000 or so distinct CDR3 sequences, about 6% of them present only once. Sequenced material: memory T cells sorted from blood. All receptors derive from a woman aged 50 to 60 in good health.

In its sample, this clonotype was seen many times. V and J are TRBV9 and TRBJ1-1; D might be TRBD1 (6 bases). The germline V gene encodes CDR1 SGDLS and CDR2 YYNGEE. Trimming took 3 bases from V and 3 from J, leaving 15 bases between them. This CDR3 contains 15 residues. Here the CDR3 reads CASSETEGGYTEAFF. CDR3 in DNA: TGTGCCAGCAGCGAGACAGAGGGGGGGTACACTGAAGCTTTCTTT.

This clonotype was seen many times. V usage is TRBV12-3 or TRBV12-4 and J usage is TRBJ1-1; D possibly corresponds to TRBD1 (5 bases). This CDR3 has 14 residues. Between the trimmed V and J ends, which lost 0 bases and 8 bases, there was a span of 13 bases. CDR3 sequence reads: CASSLAGEAGEAFF. The CDR3 DNA reads as TGTGCCAGCAGTTTAGCTGGTGAGGCAGGGGAAGCTTTCTTT.

Many counts were recorded for this clonotype. The rearrangement links TRBV24-1 to TRBJ2-2; no clear D. In germline, CDR1 is KGHDR, CDR2 SFDVKD. This CDR3 contains 12 residues. The germline V and J ends were trimmed by 6 bases and 4 bases, with 5 bases remaining between them. CDR3 loop: CATSQLTGELFF. The CDR3, as DNA: TGTGCCACCAGTCAACTCACCGGGGAGCTGTTTTTT.

Concerning this clonotype: This may come from a read error, since a much larger clone is one base off. The chain is built from TRBV27 and TRBJ2-7; 8 bases agree with TRBD2. The J segment lost 5 bases and the V segment lost 5 bases, leaving 8 bases of the junction unmatched. The CDR3 sequence is 14 residues long. Germline-derived CDR1 and CDR2 are MNHEY and SMNVEV (reference sequence). The CDR3 nucleotides are TGTGCCAGCAGTCCCGGGACTAGAGGGAACGAGCAGTACTTC. This encodes CASSPGTRGNEQYF.

This clonotype was seen repeatedly, ten times or more. The chain carries TRBV5-1 and TRBJ1-2; 9 nucleotides line up with TRBD1. CDR3 size: 15 residues. V lost 5 bases and J lost 3; bases outside the gene matches: 8. Per the germline V gene, CDR1 is SGHRS and CDR2 is YFSETQ. The CDR3 region is CASRDGQGLDYGYTF. CDR3 DNA: TGCGCCAGCAGGGACGGACAGGGGTTGGACTATGGCTACACCTTC.

This clonotype was detected many times. The chain links TRBV11-2 to TRBJ2-5; D not certain. The V end lost 2 bases, the J end lost 2 bases, and 6 bases lay between the germline ends. From germline, CDR1 is SGHAT and CDR2 FQNNGV. This CDR3 has 13 amino acids. The CDR3 DNA sequence: TGTGCCAGCAGCTTAAACCTACAAGAGACCCAGTACTTC. It codes for CASSLNLQETQYF. Based on the CDR3 plus reference TRBV11-2 and TRBJ2-5, the full variable domain is EAGVAQSPRYKIIEKRQSVAFWCNPISGHATLYWYQQILGQGPKLLIQFQNNGVVDDSQLPKDRFSAERLKGVDSTLKIQPAKLEDSAVYLCASSLNLQETQYFGPGTRLLVL.

This clonotype has only a few counts. The chain couples TRBV5-1 to TRBJ1-6; D gene unclear. CDR3 length: 13 residues. V dropped 2 bases and J dropped 10 bases, with 10 bases sitting between them. Germline CDR1 SGHRS, CDR2 YFSETQ. Here the CDR3 reads CASSLRPISPLHF. The DNA for the CDR3 is TGCGCCAGCAGCTTACGGCCTATATCACCCCTCCACTTT.

This clonotype was counted at least ten times. The V and J genes are TRBV14 and TRBJ1-5; D ambiguous. Germline CDR1 reads SGHDN; CDR2 reads FVKESK. The ends were cut back, 0 bases at V and 10 bases at J, with 10 bases in the middle. The CDR3 has 13 residues. The CDR3 loop is CASSQDLREPQHF. DNA of the CDR3: TGTGCCAGCAGCCAAGATCTTCGGGAACCCCAGCATTTT.

This clonotype was picked up many times. The gene calls are TRBV27 and TRBJ2-1, with D perhaps matching TRBD2 (5 bases). Germline V gives CDR1 MNHEY, CDR2 SMNVEV (reference sequence). V lost 5 bases to trimming and J lost 8 bases, with 25 bases between them. The CDR3 spans 17 residues. CDR3 amino acids: CASSLGDSGPPSYEQFF. CDR3 sequence (DNA): TGTGCCAGCAGTCTAGGCGACTCGGGCCCCCCTAGCTATGAGCAGTTCTTC.

This clonotype was recorded many times. The chain recombines TRBV20-1 with TRBJ1-2, with 10 bases identical to TRBD1. The CDR3 loop spans 14 amino acids. The germline CDR1 and CDR2 sequences are DFQATT and SNEGSKA (reference sequence). V trimming: 6 bases; J trimming: 5 bases; junction bases outside the gene matches: 9. CDR3 protein: CSAEGQGLDYGYTF. The CDR3 DNA sequence: TGCAGTGCCGAGGGACAGGGGTTGGATTATGGCTACACCTTC.

This clonotype has a count of ten or more. The V and J genes are TRBV6-1 and TRBJ2-1, with D possibly TRBD1 on 6 matching bases. Germline V gives CDR1 MNHNS, CDR2 SASEGT. V lost 7 bases and J lost 3, with 16 bases in between. CDR3 length: 15 residues. The CDR3 sequence is CASTDRPGDYNEQFF. CDR3 in DNA: TGTGCCAGCACCGACAGGCCAGGCGACTACAATGAGCAGTTCTTC.

There are many counts of this clonotype. The chain uses TRBV9 and TRBJ2-4; perhaps TRBD1 as D (6 bases). V was cut by 0 bases and J by 6 bases, with 16 bases left in between. CDR1 and CDR2 from the germline V gene are SGDLS and YYNGEE. This CDR3 has 16 amino acids. CDR3: CASSVGRGGVPNIQYF. CDR3 bases: TGTGCCAGCAGCGTAGGCAGGGGCGGAGTCCCAAACATTCAGTACTTC.

This clonotype came up a few times. This chain joins TRBV2 and TRBJ1-6; the match to TRBD1 covers 9 bases. The CDR3 is 13 residues long. With 4 bases clipped from V and 12 bases from J, the junction kept 4 bases outside the gene matches. Germline lookup yields CDR1 SNHLY and CDR2 FYNNEI. CDR3 region: CASSAWTGVPLHF. For the CDR3, the DNA is TGTGCCAGCAGTGCTTGGACAGGGGTACCCCTCCACTTT.

This clonotype was seen repeatedly, ten times or more. The CDR3 protein is CSAPEGQLETQYF. CDR3 nucleotide sequence: TGCAGTGCTCCGGAGGGCCAATTGGAGACCCAGTACTTC. The V and J genes are TRBV20-1 and TRBJ2-5; maybe TRBD2 (6 bases). Trimming removed 5 bases from V and 5 bases from J, with 15 bases in between. Germline-derived CDR1 and CDR2 are DFQATT and SNEGSKA (reference sequence). This CDR3 is built from 13 residues.

This clonotype was picked up a small number of times. One junction end disagrees with the germline gene, perhaps due to a read error. The chain uses TRBV12-3 or TRBV12-4 and TRBJ2-7, with a weak D call TRBD2 (5 bases). The CDR3 has 14 residues. This CDR3 reads CANSLPPGRHEQYF. The DNA of the CDR3 is TGTGCCAACAGTTTGCCCCCGGGAAGACACGAGCAGTACTTC.

In this sample, this clonotype turned up many times. The junction differs from germline at one of its ends, possibly a read error. The gene calls are TRBV24-1 and TRBJ2-2; a possible D gene is TRBD2 (5 bases). This CDR3 spans 14 amino acids. Germline assignment: CDR1 KGHDR and CDR2 SFDVKD. The CDR3 spells CATSLLARPGELFF. The DNA of the CDR3 is TGTGCCACCAGCCTTTTAGCTAGGCCCGGGGAGCTGTTCTTT.

This clonotype was picked up many times. The chain links TRBV19 to TRBJ1-5; 9 bases line up with TRBD1. Germline V lookup: CDR1 LNHDA, CDR2 SQIVND (reference sequence). CDR3 length: 15 amino acids. V shed 9 bases, J shed 7 bases, and the junction held 13 bases outside the gene matches. CDR3: CASSGDRALGQPQHF. In DNA, the CDR3 is TGTGCCAGCAGTGGGGACAGGGCTCTGGGGCAGCCCCAGCATTTT.

The gene calls are TRBV14 and TRBJ2-2; 8 bases are a match to TRBD1. With 0 bases clipped from V and 10 bases from J, the junction kept 13 bases outside the gene matches. The germline gives CDR1 SGHDN, CDR2 FVKESK. The CDR3 totals 17 residues. CDR3 residues: CASSQDMGTGIWEELFF. CDR3 DNA sequence: TGTGCCAGCAGCCAAGATATGGGGACAGGTATCTGGGAGGAGCTGTTTTTT.

This clonotype was recorded many times. The chain joins TRBV7-8 to TRBJ2-5; D might be TRBD1 (6 bases). Per the germline V gene, CDR1 is SGHVS and CDR2 is FQNEAQ. This CDR3 has 17 amino acids. V lost 1 base to trimming and J lost 1 base, with 16 bases between them. The CDR3 sequence: CASSLVGSGEIQETQYF. The CDR3 nucleotides read TGTGCCAGCAGCTTAGTAGGGTCAGGGGAAATCCAAGAGACCCAGTACTTC. The full variable domain, in which reference TRBV7-8 and TRBJ2-5 provide the parts outside the CDR3, is GAGVSQSPRYKVAKRGQDVALRCDPISGHVSLFWYQQALGQGPEFLTYFQNEAQLDKSGLPSDRFFAERPEGSVSTLKIQRTQQEDSAVYLCASSLVGSGEIQETQYFGPGTRLLVL.

This clonotype was counted ten times or more. The J gene is TRBJ1-2, the V gene TRBV29-1, with 9 bases lining up with TRBD1. V gave up 6 bases and J gave up 10 bases; unmatched junction bases: 12. The CDR3 consists of 13 residues. Per the germline V gene, CDR1 is SQVTM and CDR2 is ANQGSEA. CDR3 nucleotides: TGCAGCGTCCCGGGACAGGGACTGCTTCCCTACACCTTC. It codes for CSVPGQGLLPYTF.

This clonotype showed up many times. The rearrangement links TRBV20-1 to TRBJ1-3; D possibly corresponds to TRBD1 (6 bases). Germline lookup yields CDR1 DFQATT and CDR2 SNEGSKA (reference sequence). The CDR3 is 16 residues long. Trimming removed 2 bases at V and 1 base at J, with 15 bases between. The CDR3 loop is CSARLGGAPSGNTIYF. The CDR3 DNA reads TGCAGTGCTAGACTGGGGGGCGCACCTTCTGGAAACACCATATATTTT.

This clonotype showed up many times. The chain is built from TRBV7-2 and TRBJ2-1; D is ambiguous. The CDR3 spans 13 residues. Trimming cost V 2 bases and J 9 bases, with 11 bases left between them. The germline V gene encodes CDR1 SGHTA and CDR2 FQGNSA. This CDR3 reads CASSLWGLAEQFF. The CDR3 coding sequence is TGTGCCAGCAGCTTATGGGGTCTCGCTGAGCAGTTCTTC.